This TCR beta chain was recovered during a study of beta chain features in type 1 diabetes. General study findings and limits: Among patients, naive, central memory and Treg TCRB repertoires appeared more similar than among healthy donors. Shortening that was moderate but significant affected the TCRB CDR3s of Type 1 diabetes patients in all four CD4+ subsets.

Via the markers CD45RO/CCR7/CD25/CD127/CD95/CD27, stem cell-like memory, regulatory, central memory and naive CD4+ cells were sorted. Points on this clone: Its antigen is unknown.

Isolated RNA was reverse transcribed in full, so expressed TCRB transcripts were sequenced. Assay: immunoSEQ multiplex PCR; the TCRdb copy retains only in-frame clones and omits some. Of 390,000 or so clones listed, roughly 14% are singletons. Sequencing was done on a sample of naive CD4+ T cells from blood. The sequence derives from a man aged 25-45 years in good health.

DNA for the CDR3: TGCAGTGCTAGAGATAATCGCTACACCTTC. Its protein product is CSARDNRYTF. This chain links TRBV20-1 with TRBJ1-2, with D uncertain. The CDR3 length is 10 residues. CDR1 and CDR2 from the germline V gene are DFQATT and SNEGSKA (reference sequence). Between the trimmed V and J ends, which lost 0 bases and 9 bases, there was a span of 5 bases.